This T cell receptor beta chain was documented in a study of early T cells in non-severe SARS-CoV-2 infection. For the study at large: Sequencing targeted bulk RNA from unsorted whole blood, leaving chains unpaired. Study outcomes and limitations: Anti-spike CD8 responses were favored in VDJdb matching, and private and CD4 specificities were missed.

The CDR3 contains 12 residues. CDR1 and CDR2 (germline): SQVTM, ANQGSEA. Trimming removed 6 bases from V and 6 bases from J, with 15 bases in between. This clonotype appeared a few times. What it binds is unknown. The protocol attached unique molecular identifiers to individual cDNA molecules. TCRdb fed the 5' RACE reads into MiXCR, producing one record per CDR3 protein. Altogether tens of thousands of distinct CDR3 sequences are present, approximately 12% being singletons, with the ten largest covering 1.3%. Sequencing was done on a sample of whole blood. V usage is TRBV29-1 and J usage is TRBJ2-7, with D perhaps assigned TRBD1 or TRBD2 (6 bases each). This TCR was recovered from an adult who was a healthcare worker with PCR-confirmed SARS-CoV-2 infection or an uninfected control (not recorded which). The CDR3 spells CSVVKQGGEQYF. DNA of the CDR3: TGCAGCGTAGTAAAACAGGGAGGCGAGCAGTACTTC.